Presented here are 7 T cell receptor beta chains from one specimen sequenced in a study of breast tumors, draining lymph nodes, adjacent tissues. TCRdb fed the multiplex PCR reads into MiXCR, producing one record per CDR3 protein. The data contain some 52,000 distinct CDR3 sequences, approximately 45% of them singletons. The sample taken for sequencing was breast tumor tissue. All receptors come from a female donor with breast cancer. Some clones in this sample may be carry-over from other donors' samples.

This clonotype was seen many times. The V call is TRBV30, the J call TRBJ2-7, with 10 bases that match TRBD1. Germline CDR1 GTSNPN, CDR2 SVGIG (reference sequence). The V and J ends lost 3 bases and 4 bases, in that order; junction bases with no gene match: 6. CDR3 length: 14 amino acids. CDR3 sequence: CAWSSGTGAYEQYF. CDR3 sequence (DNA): TGTGCCTGGAGCTCCGGGACAGGGGCTTACGAGCAGTACTTC.

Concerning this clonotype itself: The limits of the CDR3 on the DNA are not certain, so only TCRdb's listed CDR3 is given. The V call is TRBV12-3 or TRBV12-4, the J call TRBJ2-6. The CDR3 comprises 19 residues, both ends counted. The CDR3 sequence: CASSFFGYTFGSGTNVLTF.

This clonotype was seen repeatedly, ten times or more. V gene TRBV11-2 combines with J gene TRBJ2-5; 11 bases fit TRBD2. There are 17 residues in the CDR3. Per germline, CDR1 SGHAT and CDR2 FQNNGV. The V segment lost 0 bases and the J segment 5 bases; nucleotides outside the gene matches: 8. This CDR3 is CASSLDGIAGGGETQYF. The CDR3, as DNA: TGTGCCAGCAGCTTAGATGGGATAGCGGGAGGGGGGGAGACCCAGTACTTC.

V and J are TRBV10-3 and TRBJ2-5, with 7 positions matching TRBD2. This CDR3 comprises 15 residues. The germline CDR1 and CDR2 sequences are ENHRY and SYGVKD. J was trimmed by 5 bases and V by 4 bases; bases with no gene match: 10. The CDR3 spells CAISVRAGEIETQYF. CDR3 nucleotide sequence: TGTGCCATCAGTGTGCGGGCGGGAGAAATTGAGACCCAGTACTTC.

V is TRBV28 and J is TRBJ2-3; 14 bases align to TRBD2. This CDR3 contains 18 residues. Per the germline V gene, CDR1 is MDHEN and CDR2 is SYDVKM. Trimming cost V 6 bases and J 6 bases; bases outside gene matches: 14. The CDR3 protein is CASSLIPRTSGRSDTQYF. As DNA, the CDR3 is TGTGCCAGCAGCCTCATCCCTCGGACTAGCGGGAGGTCGGATACGCAGTATTTT.

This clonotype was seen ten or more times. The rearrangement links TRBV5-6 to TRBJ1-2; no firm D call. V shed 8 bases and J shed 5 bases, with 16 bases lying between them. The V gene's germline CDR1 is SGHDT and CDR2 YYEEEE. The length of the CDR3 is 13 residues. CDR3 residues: CASHQTASYGYTF. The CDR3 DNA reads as TGTGCCAGTCACCAAACAGCTTCGTATGGCTACACCTTC.

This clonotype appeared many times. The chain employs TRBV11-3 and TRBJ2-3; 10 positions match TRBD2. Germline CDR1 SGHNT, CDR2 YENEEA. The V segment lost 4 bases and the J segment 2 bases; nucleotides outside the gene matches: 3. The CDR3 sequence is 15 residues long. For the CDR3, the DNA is TGTGCCAGCAGCTCCGGGACTAGCGTCACAGATACGCAGTATTTT. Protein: CASSSGTSVTDTQYF.